The rows below give T cell receptor beta chains drawn from one sample of a study of Graves' ophthalmopathy and Graves' hyperthyroidism. TCRdb recomputed calls from the multiplex PCR reads with MiXCR, one row per CDR3 protein. Among some 750,000 distinct CDR3 sequences listed, roughly 40% were seen once. Input material: peripheral blood. These receptors came from an adult man with Graves' ophthalmopathy. The CDR3 runs from the conserved cysteine through the conserved F or W. Fields, in order: J gene, V gene, CDR3 length, D gene, clone size, CDR3 protein, CDR3 DNA. A D gene is named only where the DNA matches it firmly. Clone size is not always given. Where it is, it says once, few, many or a class for expanded clones.

TRBJ2-7	TRBV7-9	11	-	once	CVSSFSYEQYF	TGTGTCAGCAGCTTTTCCTACGAGCAGTACTTC
TRBJ2-5	TRBV20-1	15	-	few	CSARDPWGLGETQYF	TGCAGTGCTAGAGATCCATGGGGGCTCGGGGAGACCCAGTACTTC
TRBJ2-5	TRBV20-1	14	-	-	CSARWPRTQETQYF	TGCAGTGCTAGATGGCCCAGGACGCAAGAGACCCAGTACTTC
TRBJ1-2	TRBV29-1	14	TRBD1	many	CSVEGGQGIDGYTF	TGCAGCGTGGAGGGGGGACAGGGAATTGATGGCTACACCTTC
TRBJ1-5	TRBV5-4	17	-	-	CASSLAGVARGTQPQHF	TGTGCCAGCAGCTTGGCGGGTGTCGCCAGAGGGACTCAGCCCCAGCATTTT
TRBJ1-5	TRBV10-2	15	TRBD1	few	CASSQNPTGRQPQHF	TGTGCCAGCAGCCAAAACCCGACAGGGCGTCAGCCCCAGCATTTT
TRBJ2-7	TRBV7-2	16	TRBD2	few	CASSRESGGGSYEQYF	TGTGCCAGCAGCCGAGAAAGCGGGGGGGGGTCCTACGAGCAGTACTTC
TRBJ2-2	TRBV20-1	15	-	-	CSATAGTVNTGELFF	TGCAGTGCTACAGCCGGGACGGTGAACACCGGGGAGCTGTTTTTT
TRBJ2-7	TRBV6-6	13	-	-	CASRPGLSYEQYF	TGTGCCAGCAGACCCGGACTGTCCTACGAGCAGTACTTC
TRBJ2-7	TRBV7-2	14	TRBD1	many	CASSLDRGAYEQYF	TGTGCCAGCAGTCTTGACAGGGGAGCCTACGAGCAGTACTTC
TRBJ2-7	TRBV29-1	14	-	-	CSVEEGPGSYEQYF	TGCAGCGTTGAAGAAGGCCCTGGTAGTTACGAGCAGTACTTC
TRBJ1-5	TRBV12-3/TRBV12-4	14	-	-	CASSFSGENQPQHF	TGTGCCAGCAGTTTCTCCGGAGAGAATCAGCCCCAGCATTTT
TRBJ1-1	TRBV25-1	16	TRBD1	-	CASSKDRDLGVTEAFF	TGTGCCAGCAGTAAGGACAGGGACCTCGGTGTCACTGAAGCTTTCTTT
TRBJ2-7	TRBV9	14	-	-	CASSVRAYAGEQYF	TGTGCCAGCAGCGTCCGGGCCTATGCCGGCGAGCAGTACTTC
TRBJ2-7	TRBV7-9	17	TRBD2	few	CASSPTRDSGGLGEQYF	TGTGCCAGCAGCCCAACGCGCGATAGCGGGGGGCTCGGCGAGCAGTACTTC
TRBJ1-5	TRBV19	16	TRBD1	many	CASRPTGTRSNQPQHF	TGTGCCAGTAGACCGACAGGGACACGTAGCAATCAGCCCCAGCATTTT
TRBJ1-1	TRBV7-9	17	-	-	CASSLEGDGFLNTEAFF	TGTGCCAGCAGCTTGGAAGGGGATGGATTTCTGAACACTGAAGCTTTCTTT
TRBJ2-7	TRBV7-2	15	TRBD2	few	CASSSSGASSYEQYF	TGTGCCAGCAGCTCAAGCGGGGCAAGCTCCTACGAGCAGTACTTC
TRBJ2-2	TRBV11-2	14	-	few	CASSFGWNTGELFF	TGTGCCAGCAGCTTCGGCTGGAACACCGGGGAGCTGTTTTTT
TRBJ1-3	TRBV25-1	17	TRBD1	-	CASIEGGDSGSGNTIYF	TGTGCCAGCATTGAAGGGGGGGACAGTGGCTCTGGAAACACCATATATTTT
TRBJ1-6	TRBV10-2	16	TRBD1	-	CASSETGDSLYSPLHF	TGCGCCAGCAGTGAAACAGGGGACAGCTTATATTCACCCCTCCACTTT
TRBJ1-1	TRBV15	14	-	-	CATSRGGGDTEAFF	TGTGCCACCAGCAGAGGCGGAGGGGACACTGAAGCTTTCTTT
TRBJ2-7	TRBV24-1	13	-	-	CATSDWGENEQYF	TGTGCCACCAGTGATTGGGGGGAGAACGAGCAGTACTTC
TRBJ2-2	TRBV25-1	12	TRBD1	few	CARTGRTGELFF	TGTGCTAGGACAGGGCGCACCGGGGAGCTGTTTTTT
TRBJ1-5	TRBV7-2	17	TRBD1	-	CASSLVGQGLLNQPQHF	TGTGCCAGCAGCTTAGTGGGACAGGGTCTTCTCAATCAGCCCCAGCATTTT
TRBJ1-3	TRBV25-1	16	-	once	CASSEFGSNYGYTIYF	TGTGCCAGCAGTGAATTTGGCAGCAACTATGGCTACACCATATATTTT
TRBJ2-7	TRBV7-2	14	-	-	CASSQSYLAYEQYF	TGCGCCAGCAGCCAATCGTACCTAGCCTACGAGCAGTACTTC
TRBJ2-2	TRBV25-1	14	-	-	CASTGPSPTGELFF	TGTGCCAGCACGGGGCCCTCGCCCACCGGGGAGCTGTTTTTT
TRBJ2-7	TRBV29-1	13	TRBD2	-	CSVPSGSRDEQYF	TGCAGCGTTCCAAGCGGGAGTCGCGACGAGCAGTACTTC
TRBJ1-5	TRBV5-6	16	-	few	CASSFSGVRSNQPQHF	TGTGCCAGCAGCTTTAGTGGGGTACGGAGCAATCAGCCCCAGCATTTT
TRBJ1-5	TRBV10-3	14	-	many	CAISEPGAREPQHF	TGTGCCATCAGTGAACCGGGGGCGCGGGAGCCCCAGCATTTT
TRBJ1-1	TRBV10-1	16	TRBD1	many	CASSEQGTGENTEAFF	TGCGCCAGCAGTGAGCAAGGGACAGGGGAGAACACTGAAGCTTTCTTT
TRBJ1-1	TRBV2	13	-	many	CASSVDVNTEAFF	TGTGCCAGCAGTGTCGATGTGAACACTGAAGCTTTCTTT
TRBJ1-2	TRBV7-9	18	TRBD1	few	CASSLVAPTGGVNYGYTF	TGTGCCAGCAGCTTAGTTGCCCCAACAGGGGGAGTCAACTATGGCTACACCTTC
TRBJ1-1	TRBV5-8	15	-	-	CASSLVGVMNTEAFF	TGTGCCAGCAGCTTGGTCGGGGTAATGAACACTGAAGCTTTCTTT
TRBJ2-7	TRBV15	14	-	-	CATTPPGARYEQYF	TGTGCCACCACCCCCCCGGGGGCCCGCTACGAGCAGTACTTC
TRBJ1-1	TRBV5-6	13	-	few	CASSLRINTEAFF	TGTGCCAGCAGCTTGCGGATCAACACTGAAGCTTTCTTT
TRBJ2-5	TRBV25-1	13	-	few	CASSFPAEETQYF	TGTGCCAGCAGTTTTCCGGCAGAAGAGACCCAGTACTTC
TRBJ2-2	TRBV7-8	12	TRBD1	many	CASTQGQGKLFF	TGTGCCAGCACCCAGGGACAGGGAAAGCTGTTTTTT
TRBJ2-7	TRBV28	14	TRBD2	-	CASSQREPTYEQYF	TGTGCCAGCAGTCAGCGGGAGCCGACCTACGAGCAGTACTTC
TRBJ2-7	TRBV20-1	15	TRBD2	few	CSAHGLAGGSYEQYF	TGCAGTGCTCACGGACTAGCGGGGGGATCCTACGAGCAGTACTTC
TRBJ1-5	TRBV19	15	-	-	CAWSRRAERNQPQHF	TGTGCCTGGAGTCGGCGGGCGGAACGTAATCAGCCCCAGCATTTT
TRBJ1-2	TRBV7-2	11	-	many	CASSFPYGYTF	TGTGCCAGCAGCTTCCCCTATGGCTACACCTTC
TRBJ1-2	TRBV20-1	14	-	-	CSAREGREPYGYTF	TGCAGTGCTAGAGAGGGCAGGGAACCATATGGCTACACCTTC
TRBJ1-1	TRBV5-1	15	-	few	CASSPPEAWDTEAFF	TGCGCCAGCAGCCCCCCAGAGGCCTGGGACACTGAAGCTTTCTTT
TRBJ2-7	TRBV2	12	-	many	CASSRDGYEQYF	TGTGCCAGCAGTAGAGACGGGTACGAGCAGTACTTC
TRBJ1-2	TRBV7-9	15	-	many	CASSLVGLSHYGYTF	TGTGCCAGCAGCTTAGTGGGACTTTCACACTATGGCTACACCTTC
TRBJ2-5	TRBV7-2	15	TRBD1	many	CASSKRQGVVETQYF	TGTGCCAGCAGCAAGAGACAGGGAGTTGTCGAGACCCAGTACTTC
TRBJ1-1	TRBV24-1	12	-	-	CASKGGYTEAFF	TGTGCCAGCAAGGGGGGCTATACTGAAGCTTTCTTT
TRBJ2-7	TRBV29-1	14	-	many	CSVARDGHSYEQYF	TGCAGCGTTGCGAGGGACGGACACTCCTACGAGCAGTACTTC